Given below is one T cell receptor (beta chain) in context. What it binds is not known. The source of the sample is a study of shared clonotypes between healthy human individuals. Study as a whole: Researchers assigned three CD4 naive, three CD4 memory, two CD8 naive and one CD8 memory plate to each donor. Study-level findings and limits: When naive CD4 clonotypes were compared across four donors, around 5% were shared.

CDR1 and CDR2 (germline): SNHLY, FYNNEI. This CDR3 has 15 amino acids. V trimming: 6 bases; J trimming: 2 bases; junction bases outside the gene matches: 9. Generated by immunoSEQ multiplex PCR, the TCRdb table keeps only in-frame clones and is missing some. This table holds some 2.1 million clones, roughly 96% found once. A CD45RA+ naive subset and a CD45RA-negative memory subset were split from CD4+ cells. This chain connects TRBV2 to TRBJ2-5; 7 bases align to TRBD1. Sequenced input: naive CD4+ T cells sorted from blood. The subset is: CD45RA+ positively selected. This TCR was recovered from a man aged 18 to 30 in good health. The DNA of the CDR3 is TGTGCCAGCAGGAGGGACAGCCGAGAACAAGAGACCCAGTACTTC. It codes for CASRRDSREQETQYF.